One sample yielded the 15 T cell receptor beta chains listed below, sequenced in a study of radiation and T cells in renal cell carcinoma. Time point specified: baseline pretreatment blood. Treatment defined: 15 Gy SBRT to primary tumor, nephrectomy 4 weeks later. Method: immunoSEQ multiplex PCR; TCRdb's copy keeps in-frame clones and lacks some. The repertoire holds tens of thousands of clones, with 82% as singletons. The specimen was blood, collected from a patient whose treatment included radiotherapy and nephrectomy. Source of these receptors: a man aged 55 to 70 with renal cell carcinoma.

The rearrangement links TRBV7-9 to TRBJ1-2; D ambiguous. Germline CDR1 and CDR2: SEHNR and FQNEAQ (reference sequence). The CDR3 has 12 amino acids. With 1 base removed from V and 7 bases from J, the gap between germline ends came to 7 bases. The CDR3 here is CASSLGAGGYTF. CDR3 bases: TGTGCCAGCAGCTTAGGGGCAGGTGGCTACACCTTC.

This sequence joins TRBV7-6 and TRBJ2-3, with 9 nucleotides matching TRBD1. Germline CDR1 reads SGHVS; CDR2 reads FNYEAQ. J lost 5 bases, V lost 5 bases, and 8 bases had no gene match. There are 15 residues in the CDR3. The CDR3 nucleotides read TGTGCCAGCAGCAACCGGGACAGGGTGTTAGATACGCAGTATTTT. It translates to CASSNRDRVLDTQYF.

The chain carries TRBV6-5 and TRBJ1-5, with 11 nucleotides matching TRBD1. V gave up 6 bases and J gave up 9 bases; unmatched junction bases: 10. CDR1 is MNHEY, CDR2 SVGAGI, per germline. The CDR3 loop spans 15 amino acids. CDR3 bases: TGTGCCAGCAGCGCGGGACAGGGGGTTAATGGGCCCCAGCATTTT. Translation gives CASSAGQGVNGPQHF.

The genes are TRBV7-2 and TRBJ2-3; D not certain. Looked up from germline, CDR1 is SGHTA and CDR2 is FQGNSA. V lost 1 base to trimming and J lost 8 bases, with 19 bases between them. The CDR3 covers 16 residues. The CDR3 DNA sequence: TGTGCCAGCAGCTTAGTTAGCCCCACTACGGGCGGTACGCAGTATTTT. Encoded protein: CASSLVSPTTGGTQYF.

The chain carries TRBV4-3 and TRBJ1-2; perhaps TRBD1 as D (5 bases). The germline V gene encodes CDR1 LGHNA and CDR2 YSLEER. The CDR3 loop spans 16 amino acids. The V and J ends lost 0 bases and 5 bases respectively, with 16 bases between them. The CDR3 sequence: CASSQEGWGNWYGYTF. DNA for the CDR3: TGCGCCAGCAGCCAAGAGGGGTGGGGGAATTGGTATGGCTACACCTTC.

This chain links TRBV6-5 with TRBJ2-7; the D gene is possibly TRBD2 (7 bases). Germline V gene lookup returns CDR1 MNHEY and CDR2 SVGAGI. CDR3 size: 15 residues. The V end lost 2 bases, the J end lost 3 bases, and 14 bases lay between the germline ends. CDR3 amino acids: CASSYRGRAGYEQYF. The CDR3 nucleotides read TGTGCCAGCAGTTACAGGGGGAGGGCCGGCTACGAGCAGTACTTC.

This clone was seen just once. The V gene is TRBV5-4, the J gene TRBJ1-2; a weak D match, TRBD1 (5 bases). The germline CDR1 and CDR2 sequences are SGHNT and YYREEE (reference sequence). This CDR3 is 12 amino acids long. Trimming stripped 5 bases from V and 1 base from J, with 6 bases between. The chain's CDR3 is CASRGLNYGYTF. In nucleotides, the CDR3 is TGTGCCAGCAGGGGGCTTAACTATGGCTACACCTTC.

The J gene is TRBJ1-1, the V gene TRBV28; D may be TRBD1 (6 bases). This CDR3 has 17 residues. Germline V lookup: CDR1 MDHEN, CDR2 SYDVKM. Trimming pared 7 bases from V and 5 bases from J, leaving 26 bases between. The CDR3 reads CASTAPRHRAVRTEAFF. For the CDR3, the DNA is TGTGCCAGCACGGCCCCTCGCCACAGGGCCGTGAGAACTGAAGCTTTCTTT.

The chain is built from TRBV6-5 and TRBJ1-2, with D perhaps matching TRBD1 (6 bases). Germline CDR1 is MNHEY and CDR2 is SVGAGI. This CDR3 has 15 amino acids. Trimming pared 6 bases from V and 6 bases from J, leaving 20 bases between. The CDR3 sequence is CASSLRGARMDGYTF. CDR3 DNA: TGTGCCAGCAGCTTACGGGGGGCGCGAATGGATGGCTACACCTTC.

The chain uses TRBV10-2 and TRBJ2-5, with 14 bases fitting TRBD2. Germline trimming cut 5 bases from V and 5 bases from J; bases unmatched to any gene: 7. Germline assignment: CDR1 WSHSY and CDR2 SAAADI. The CDR3 loop spans 16 amino acids. The CDR3 loop is CASSPGLAGGSETQYF. CDR3 coding DNA: TGCGCCAGCAGTCCCGGACTAGCGGGAGGTAGTGAGACCCAGTACTTC.

Notes on this clone: A junction boundary mismatches the germline segment, possibly from a read error. The gene calls are TRBV4-1 and TRBJ2-7; D unclear. Germline V gives CDR1 MGHRA, CDR2 YSYEKL. The CDR3 covers 15 residues. The CDR3 region has the DNA TGCGCCAGCAGCGAAGACGGCCGGAGCTCCTACGAGCAGTACTTC. Amino acid sequence: CASSEDGRSSYEQYF.

V is TRBV5-1 and J is TRBJ2-7; TRBD2 matches 15 bases. The CDR3 contains 15 residues. V was clipped by 4 bases and J by 4 bases; unmatched bases: 3. Germline V gene sequence: CDR1 SGHRS, CDR2 YFSETQ. This CDR3 is CASSRGTSGRYEQYF. CDR3 nucleotides: TGCGCCAGCAGCCGCGGGACTAGCGGGAGGTACGAGCAGTACTTC.

V gene TRBV11-2 combines with J gene TRBJ1-4; a possible D gene is TRBD1 (6 bases). CDR3 length equals 13 residues. Per the germline V gene, CDR1 is SGHAT and CDR2 is FQNNGV. Trimming shortened V by 5 bases and J by 10 bases, and 14 bases separated the two germline ends. The CDR3 region has the DNA TGTGCCAGCAGCCCAGGGGCAGGTGGAAAACTGTTTTTT. Protein: CASSPGAGGKLFF.

This clone was seen only once. The chain uses TRBV7-8 and TRBJ2-1; maybe TRBD2 (6 bases). Per the germline V gene, CDR1 is SGHVS and CDR2 is FQNEAQ. Trimming stripped 3 bases from V and 7 bases from J, with 19 bases between. The CDR3 is 16 residues long. This CDR3 reads CASSFRGPRAGNEQFF. The CDR3 DNA reads as TGTGCCAGCAGCTTCCGGGGCCCCAGGGCGGGGAATGAGCAGTTCTTC.

The chain joins TRBV7-8 to TRBJ2-7; D tentatively fits TRBD1 or TRBD2 (5 bases each). Germline V gene lookup returns CDR1 SGHVS and CDR2 FQNEAQ. This CDR3 spans 15 amino acids. V was trimmed by 5 bases and J by 3 bases, leaving 17 bases between them. The CDR3 here is CASSRSRDLNYEQYF. Written as DNA, the CDR3 is TGTGCCAGCAGCCGTAGCCGGGACCTAAACTACGAGCAGTACTTC.